The 14 T cell receptor beta chains in this list originate from one sample, sequenced in a study of blood T cell repertoires in COVID-19. TCRdb keeps only in-frame clones here, not all; method: immunoSEQ multiplex PCR. Of around 200,000 clones in the sample, around 83% were seen once. The specimen was peripheral blood. Receptor source: a man in his forties or fifties with active or convalescent COVID-19.

CDR3 DNA: TGTGCCAGCTCATCGGGACAGTACAATGAGCAGTTCTTC. Amino acids: CASSSGQYNEQFF. The chain carries TRBV18 and TRBJ2-1, with 7 bases matching TRBD1. The CDR3 is 13 amino acids. Germline values: CDR1 KGHSH, CDR2 LQKENI. The V segment lost 5 bases and the J segment 4 bases; nucleotides outside the gene matches: 2.

This sequence joins TRBV28 and TRBJ2-7; 9 bases map to TRBD1. Looked up from germline, CDR1 is MDHEN and CDR2 is SYDVKM. The V and J ends lost 3 bases and 4 bases, in that order; junction bases with no gene match: 10. This CDR3 comprises 16 residues. CDR3 protein: CASSLLSGQGVYEQYF. DNA of the CDR3: TGTGCCAGCAGTTTGCTCTCGGGACAGGGTGTTTACGAGCAGTACTTC.

This clone appeared a few times. The chain combines TRBV4-2 with TRBJ1-3; D possibly corresponds to TRBD1 (5 bases). The germline V gene has CDR1 LGHNA and CDR2 YNFKEQ. The V and J ends lost 2 bases and 2 bases respectively, with 16 bases between them. This CDR3 spans 17 amino acids. The CDR3 nucleotides read TGTGCCAGCAGCCAACTCAGGGTCGGGCGACCTGGAAACACCATATATTTT. Its translation: CASSQLRVGRPGNTIYF.

This chain uses TRBV9 with TRBJ2-1, with 10 bases identical to TRBD1. Germline assignment: CDR1 SGDLS and CDR2 YYNGEE. The CDR3 is made up of 19 amino acids. Trimming removed 3 bases from V and 2 bases from J; junction bases left unmatched: 14. CDR3 nucleotides: TGTGCCAGCAGCGAAGGGACAGGGGTTCCCCAATTCCCCTACAATGAGCAGTTCTTC. Translating it yields CASSEGTGVPQFPYNEQFF.

The chain links TRBV27 to TRBJ1-2, with a weak D call TRBD1 (5 bases). This CDR3 region has 13 residues. CDR1 and CDR2 (germline): MNHEY, SMNVEV (reference sequence). The V end was cut by 6 bases, the J end by 2 bases, with 10 bases between. Written as DNA, the CDR3 is TGTGCCAGCAGACTGACAGCCAACTATGGCTACACCTTC. It yields the protein CASRLTANYGYTF.

The chain recombines TRBV6-1 with TRBJ1-3; 9 positions agree with TRBD1. V was pared by 3 bases and J by 3 bases, with 6 bases of the junction left unmatched. CDR1 is MNHNS, CDR2 SASEGT, per germline. The CDR3 totals 16 residues. The CDR3 bases are TGTGCCAGCAGTGACATAACAGGGGGCTTTGGAAACACCATATATTTT. It specifies CASSDITGGFGNTIYF.

The rearrangement uses TRBV19 and TRBJ1-2; weak D call: TRBD1 (6 bases). The ends were cut back, 3 bases at V and 3 bases at J, with 8 bases in the middle. CDR3 length equals 13 residues. Germline assignment: CDR1 LNHDA and CDR2 SQIVND (reference sequence). The CDR3 DNA reads as TGTGCCAGTAGTATTTGGACAGACTATGGCTACACCTTC. Residues: CASSIWTDYGYTF.

The CDR3: CSVEWLAGGNEQFF. The CDR3 DNA sequence: TGCAGCGTTGAATGGCTAGCGGGAGGTAATGAGCAGTTCTTC. The chain employs TRBV29-1 and TRBJ2-1; TRBD2 matches 11 bases. The CDR3 runs 14 residues. Looked up from germline, CDR1 is SQVTM and CDR2 is ANQGSEA. V lost 2 bases and J lost 7; bases outside the gene matches: 4.

The sample holds a few counts of this clone. The chain uses TRBV14 and TRBJ2-4; tentatively, D is TRBD2 (5 bases). This CDR3 comprises 13 residues. Germline V gene sequence: CDR1 SGHDN, CDR2 FVKESK. Trimming left V 1 base short and J 6 bases short, with 7 bases between. CDR3 protein: CASSQVRGNIQYF. The CDR3 DNA follows: TGTGCCAGCAGCCAAGTCCGGGGAAACATTCAGTACTTC.

J is TRBJ2-3 and V is TRBV7-2; the D is unclear. The CDR3 contains 14 residues. CDR1 is SGHTA, CDR2 FQGNSA, per germline. V was pared by 1 base and J by 3 bases, with 8 bases between. The CDR3 spells CASSLDRVTDTQYF. In DNA, the CDR3 is TGTGCCAGCAGCTTAGATCGGGTAACAGATACGCAGTATTTT.

V gene TRBV5-1 combines with J gene TRBJ1-3; no firm D call. CDR3 length: 14 residues. The ends were cut back, 5 bases at V and 2 bases at J, with 11 bases in the middle. CDR1 is SGHRS and CDR2 is YFSETQ in the germline V gene. The CDR3 sequence: CASRTSQAGNTIYF. DNA for the CDR3: TGCGCCAGCAGAACCTCTCAGGCTGGAAACACCATATATTTT.

DNA for the CDR3: TGTGCCAGTAGTACGACAGGGGTGGGAAATAGCAATCAGCCCCAGCATTTT. Translating it yields CASSTTGVGNSNQPQHF. The rearrangement uses TRBV19 and TRBJ1-5, with 8 bases lining up with TRBD1. The germline gives CDR1 LNHDA, CDR2 SQIVND (reference sequence). This CDR3 contains 17 residues. V lost 4 bases, J lost 0 bases, and 8 bases stayed unmatched.

The chain is built from TRBV5-1 and TRBJ1-1, with 9 bases fitting TRBD1. J gave up 6 bases and V 5 bases, and 11 bases lay outside the gene matches. Germline CDR1 SGHRS, CDR2 YFSETQ. This CDR3 is 15 amino acids long. This CDR3 is CASSSRDRDFSEAFF. CDR3 coding DNA: TGCGCCAGCAGTTCCCGGGACAGGGATTTTTCTGAAGCTTTCTTT.

The CDR3 nucleotides are TGTGCCAGCAGTTACGACAGGCTGTATGGCTACACCTTC. It encodes CASSYDRLYGYTF. This rearrangement joins TRBV6-5 to TRBJ1-2; tentative D call: TRBD1 (6 bases). Trimming stripped 2 bases from V and 5 bases from J, with 9 bases between. Germline V lookup: CDR1 MNHEY, CDR2 SVGAGI. CDR3 length equals 13 residues.